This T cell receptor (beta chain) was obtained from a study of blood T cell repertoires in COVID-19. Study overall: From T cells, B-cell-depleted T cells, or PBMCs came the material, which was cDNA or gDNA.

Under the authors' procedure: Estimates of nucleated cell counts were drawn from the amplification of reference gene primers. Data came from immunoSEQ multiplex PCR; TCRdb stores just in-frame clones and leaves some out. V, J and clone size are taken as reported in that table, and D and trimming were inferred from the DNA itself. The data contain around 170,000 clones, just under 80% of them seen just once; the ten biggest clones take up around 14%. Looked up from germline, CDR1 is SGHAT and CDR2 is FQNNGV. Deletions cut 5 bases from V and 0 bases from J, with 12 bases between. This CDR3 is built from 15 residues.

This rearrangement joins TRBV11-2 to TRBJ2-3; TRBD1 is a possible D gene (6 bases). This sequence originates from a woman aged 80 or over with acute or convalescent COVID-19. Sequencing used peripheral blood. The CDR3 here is CASSEGGWSTDTQYF. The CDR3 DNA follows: TGTGCCAGCAGCGAAGGGGGATGGAGCACAGATACGCAGTATTTT. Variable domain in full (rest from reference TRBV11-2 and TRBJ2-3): EAGVAQSPRYKIIEKRQSVAFWCNPISGHATLYWYQQILGQGPKLLIQFQNNGVVDDSQLPKDRFSAERLKGVDSTLKIQPAKLEDSAVYLCASSEGGWSTDTQYFGPGTRLTVL.